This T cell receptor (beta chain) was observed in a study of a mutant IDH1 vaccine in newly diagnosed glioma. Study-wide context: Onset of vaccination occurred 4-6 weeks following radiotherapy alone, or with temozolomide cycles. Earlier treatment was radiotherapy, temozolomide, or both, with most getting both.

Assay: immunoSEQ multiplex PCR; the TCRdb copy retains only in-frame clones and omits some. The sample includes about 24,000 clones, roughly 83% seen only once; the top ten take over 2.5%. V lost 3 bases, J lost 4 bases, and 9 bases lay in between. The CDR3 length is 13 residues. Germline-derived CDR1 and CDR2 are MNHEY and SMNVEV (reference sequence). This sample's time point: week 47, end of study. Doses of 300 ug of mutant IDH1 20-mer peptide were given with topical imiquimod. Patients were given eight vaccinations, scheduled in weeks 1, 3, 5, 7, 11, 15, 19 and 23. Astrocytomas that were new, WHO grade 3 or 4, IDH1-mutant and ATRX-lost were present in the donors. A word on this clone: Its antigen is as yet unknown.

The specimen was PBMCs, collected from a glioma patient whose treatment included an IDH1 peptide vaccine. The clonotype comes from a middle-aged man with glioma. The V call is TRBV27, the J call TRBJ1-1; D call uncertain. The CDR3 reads CASSFPGSTEAFF. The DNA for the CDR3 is TGTGCCAGCAGTTTTCCCGGGAGCACTGAAGCTTTCTTT.